The 28 T cell receptor beta chains in this list originate from one sample, sequenced in a study of blood T cell repertoires in COVID-19. Generated by immunoSEQ multiplex PCR, the TCRdb table keeps only in-frame clones and is missing some. The data contain approximately 390,000 clones, over 75% of them singletons. The sequenced material came from peripheral blood. These receptors all come from a woman aged 60-70 years with COVID-19, enrolled during active disease.

V gene TRBV13 combines with J gene TRBJ1-5, with TRBD1 matching 8 bases. The junction had 7 bases not matched to a gene; V was cut back by 0 bases and J by 0 bases. The CDR3 consists of 18 residues. Germline lookup yields CDR1 PRHDT and CDR2 FYEKMQ (reference sequence). In DNA, the CDR3 is TGTGCCAGCAGCTTAGGCGGGACAGGAGGACATAGCAATCAGCCCCAGCATTTT. Residues: CASSLGGTGGHSNQPQHF.

This sequence joins TRBV30 and TRBJ1-3; possibly TRBD1 for D (5 bases). Germline V gene sequence: CDR1 GTSNPN, CDR2 SVGIG (reference sequence). The CDR3 is 14 amino acids. V was pared by 4 bases and J by 3 bases, with 13 bases between. The CDR3 bases are TGTGCCTGGAATCTGGGACTGGGTGGAAACACCATATATTTT. Translated: CAWNLGLGGNTIYF. The full variable domain, rest sourced from reference TRBV30 and TRBJ1-3, is SQTIHQWPATLVQPVGSPLSLECTVEGTSNPNLYWYRQAAGRGLQLLFYSVGIGQISSEVPQNLSASRPQDRQFILSSKKLLLSDSGFYLCAWNLGLGGNTIYFGEGSWLTVV.

The chain joins TRBV18 to TRBJ2-7; 7 bases fit TRBD2. The CDR3 runs 14 residues. CDR1 and CDR2 (germline): KGHSH, LQKENI. V was clipped by 6 bases and J by 2 bases; unmatched bases: 7. CDR3 sequence reads: CASSERDGAYEQYF. The CDR3 nucleotides are TGTGCCAGCTCCGAGCGGGACGGGGCCTACGAGCAGTACTTC.

The V and J genes are TRBV2 and TRBJ1-1, with TRBD1 as a possible D gene (5 bases). Between the trimmed V and J ends, which lost 3 bases and 2 bases, there was a span of 7 bases. In germline, CDR1 is SNHLY, CDR2 FYNNEI. The CDR3 runs 13 residues. Here the CDR3 DNA reads TGTGCCAGCAGTGACAGGACAAACACTGAAGCTTTCTTT. Its translation is CASSDRTNTEAFF.

This chain connects TRBV19 to TRBJ1-2; D remains ambiguous. Trimming took off 2 bases at V and 3 bases at J, with 13 bases between the two ends. This CDR3 comprises 15 residues. Germline CDR1 LNHDA, CDR2 SQIVND (reference sequence). The CDR3 DNA sequence: TGTGCCAGTAGTATAATTAACGGAGAGCACTATGGCTACACCTTC. Translation gives CASSIINGEHYGYTF.

The J gene is TRBJ1-5, the V gene TRBV27, with D tentatively TRBD1 (5 bases). Germline assignment: CDR1 MNHEY and CDR2 SMNVEV (reference sequence). The CDR3 consists of 15 residues. Trimming took 2 bases from V and 10 from J, leaving 18 bases between them. CDR3: CASSLRAGWIEPQHF. The CDR3 DNA follows: TGTGCCAGCAGTTTACGGGCAGGGTGGATCGAACCCCAGCATTTT.

The chain has TRBV12-3 or TRBV12-4 and TRBJ1-2; D unresolved. V dropped 3 bases and J dropped 4 bases, with 6 bases sitting between them. The CDR3 spans 12 residues. The CDR3 here is CASSLRAYGYTF. In nucleotides, the CDR3 is TGTGCCAGCAGTTTGAGAGCCTATGGCTACACCTTC.

In nucleotides, the CDR3 is TGCAGTGCTAGTGCCATCGCAGTACCCAACTATGGCTACACCTTC. Translating it yields CSASAIAVPNYGYTF. The gene calls are TRBV20-1 and TRBJ1-2; D gene ambiguous. Trimming took off 3 bases at V and 2 bases at J, with 16 bases between the two ends. The CDR3 sequence is 15 residues long. Germline values: CDR1 DFQATT, CDR2 SNEGSKA (reference sequence).

The rearrangement links TRBV18 to TRBJ2-1; TRBD1 matches at 8 bases. Germline V gene data show CDR1 as KGHSH and CDR2 as LQKENI. The CDR3 has 15 amino acids. J lost 10 bases, V lost 3 bases, and 11 bases had no gene match. The CDR3 bases are TGTGCCAGCTCACCGGCGGCAGGGGGCGCACAGGAGCAGTTCTTC. As protein: CASSPAAGGAQEQFF. The full variable domain, rest sourced from reference TRBV18 and TRBJ2-1, is NAGVMQNPRHLVRRRGQEARLRCSPMKGHSHVYWYRQLPEEGLKFMVYLQKENIIDESGMPKERFSAEFPKEGPSILRIQQVVRGDSAAYFCASSPAAGGAQEQFFGPGTRLTVL.

The chain carries TRBV5-1 and TRBJ1-2; the D gene is possibly TRBD1 (6 bases). The CDR3 is made up of 15 amino acids. V lost 4 bases and J 6 bases, leaving 19 bases between the germline ends. Looked up from germline, CDR1 is SGHRS and CDR2 is YFSETQ. The CDR3 nucleotides are TGCGCCAGCAGCCAACTAGTCTTGGGGGCGCATGGCTACACCTTC. As protein: CASSQLVLGAHGYTF.

The rearrangement links TRBV19 to TRBJ1-2; 7 bases match TRBD1. The CDR3 length is 11 residues. Germline CDR1 LNHDA, CDR2 SQIVND (reference sequence). Trimming removed 5 bases from V and 6 bases from J; junction bases left unmatched: 0. The CDR3 DNA sequence: TGTGCCAGTAGTGACAGGGATGGCTACACCTTC. Translated: CASSDRDGYTF.

The V gene is TRBV2, the J gene TRBJ2-6; D is uncertain. CDR1 is SNHLY, CDR2 FYNNEI, per germline. This CDR3 contains 15 residues. Deletions cut 6 bases from V and 5 bases from J, with 14 bases between. In DNA form, the CDR3 reads TGTGCCAGCAGCCCCGATACTTCTCGGGCCAACGTCCTGACTTTC. Its translation: CASSPDTSRANVLTF.

The DNA for the CDR3 is TGTGCCAGCAGCTCCGAGACTAGCGGCTTCTACGAGCAGTACTTC. Translating gives CASSSETSGFYEQYF. The J gene is TRBJ2-7, the V gene TRBV7-6; 9 nucleotides match TRBD2. Germline assignment: CDR1 SGHVS and CDR2 FNYEAQ. This CDR3 region has 15 residues. The V and J ends lost 4 bases and 3 bases, in that order; junction bases with no gene match: 7.

The CDR3 bases are TGTGCCAGCAGCTTCGACAGGGGCGGGAAAGCTTTCTTT. Residues: CASSFDRGGKAFF. The V gene is TRBV11-2, the J gene TRBJ1-1, with 8 bases aligning to TRBD1. The trim removed 3 bases at V and 9 bases at J, leaving 6 bases unmatched. This CDR3 is built from 13 residues. Germline CDR1 and CDR2: SGHAT and FQNNGV.

The rearrangement uses TRBV5-1 and TRBJ2-2; no clear D. CDR3 length equals 15 residues. Looked up from germline, CDR1 is SGHRS and CDR2 is YFSETQ. V was shortened by 2 bases and J by 0 bases, with 8 bases between the two germline ends. CDR3 sequence reads: CASSLTATNTGELFF. The CDR3 DNA sequence: TGCGCCAGCAGCTTAACTGCTACGAACACCGGGGAGCTGTTTTTT.

CDR3 sequence reads: CASSLGRTTDIQYF. The CDR3 DNA follows: TGTGCCAGCAGCTTAGGCAGGACAACGGACATTCAGTACTTC. This chain uses TRBV7-8 with TRBJ2-4; perhaps TRBD1 as D (5 bases). The CDR3 has 14 amino acids. Germline V gives CDR1 SGHVS, CDR2 FQNEAQ. Trimming pared 1 base from V and 8 bases from J, leaving 12 bases between.

The chain has TRBV19 and TRBJ1-5; 10 positions agree with TRBD1. CDR1 LNHDA and CDR2 SQIVND come from the germline V gene (reference sequence). The CDR3 has 18 amino acids. Trimming removed 1 base from V and 6 bases from J; junction bases left unmatched: 12. The CDR3 sequence: CASSIGPGQGYLGQPQHF. For the CDR3, the DNA is TGTGCCAGTAGTATAGGACCGGGACAGGGGTATTTGGGTCAGCCCCAGCATTTT.

This chain uses TRBV9 with TRBJ2-2; possible D gene TRBD1, 6 bases. Trimming cost V 2 bases and J 1 base, with 18 bases left between them. The germline CDR1 and CDR2 sequences are SGDLS and YYNGEE. This CDR3 is 18 amino acids long. In DNA, the CDR3 is TGTGCCAGCAGCGTCCCCGGGACAACCGCGATGAACACCGGGGAGCTGTTTTTT. Residues: CASSVPGTTAMNTGELFF.

The V call is TRBV13, the J call TRBJ1-2, with 7 bases lining up with TRBD1. The germline V gene has CDR1 PRHDT and CDR2 FYEKMQ (reference sequence). With 5 bases clipped from V and 8 bases from J, the junction kept 11 bases outside the gene matches. The CDR3 extends over 14 amino acids. As DNA, the CDR3 is TGTGCCAGCAGCCTCCGGGACAGCTTTTGGGGCTACACCTTC. Its translation: CASSLRDSFWGYTF.

CDR3 region: CASSLMKGYNEQFF. For the CDR3, the DNA is TGTGCCAGCAGCTTGATGAAGGGGTACAATGAGCAGTTCTTC. This sequence joins TRBV11-2 and TRBJ2-1, with D tentatively TRBD1 (5 bases). CDR1 and CDR2 from the germline V gene are SGHAT and FQNNGV. This CDR3 has 14 amino acids. Trimming stripped 3 bases from V and 4 bases from J, with 10 bases between.

The chain carries TRBV28 and TRBJ2-1; D is possibly TRBD2 (5 bases). Germline CDR1 reads MDHEN; CDR2 reads SYDVKM. Deletions cut 4 bases from V and 8 bases from J, with 12 bases between. This CDR3 is built from 13 residues. CDR3 DNA sequence: TGTGCCAGCAGTTCACCCATTAGCGATGAGCAGTTCTTC. Translating gives CASSSPISDEQFF.

Only a few counts were recorded for this clone. The rearrangement links TRBV28 to TRBJ2-3; no clear D gene. Trimming cost V 5 bases and J 1 base, with 7 bases left between them. CDR1 MDHEN and CDR2 SYDVKM come from the germline V gene. This CDR3 spans 13 amino acids. The chain's CDR3 is CASSPYRTDTQYF. CDR3 nucleotide sequence: TGTGCCAGCAGTCCCTACCGCACAGATACGCAGTATTTT. Variable domain in full (rest from reference TRBV28 and TRBJ2-3): DVKVTQSSRYLVKRTGEKVFLECVQDMDHENMFWYRQDPGLGLRLIYFSYDVKMKEKGDIPEGYSVSREKKERFSLILESASTNQTSMYLCASSPYRTDTQYFGPGTRLTVL.

The chain employs TRBV5-1 and TRBJ2-1; 10 nucleotides agree with TRBD2. V trimming: 5 bases; J trimming: 2 bases; junction bases outside the gene matches: 4. CDR1 and CDR2 from the germline V gene are SGHRS and YFSETQ. The CDR3 covers 15 residues. CDR3 in amino acids: CASRPSGGPYNEQFF. The DNA for the CDR3 is TGCGCCAGCAGGCCTAGCGGGGGACCCTACAATGAGCAGTTCTTC.

The J gene is TRBJ1-2, the V gene TRBV19, with a weak D call TRBD1 (6 bases). The CDR3 sequence is 15 residues long. Per the germline V gene, CDR1 is LNHDA and CDR2 is SQIVND (reference sequence). The V gene lost 5 bases and the J gene lost 0 bases, with 13 bases spanning the gap. The CDR3 protein is CASSPRTEANYGYTF. The CDR3 DNA reads TGTGCCAGTAGTCCTAGGACAGAAGCTAACTATGGCTACACCTTC.

This clone was detected a few times. V and J are TRBV6-5 and TRBJ2-7, with 12 bases matching TRBD1. The V gene end was trimmed by 4 bases and the J gene end by 7 bases; junction bases not matched to a gene: 11. CDR1 is MNHEY, CDR2 SVGAGI, per germline. The CDR3 is 16 residues long. The CDR3 DNA sequence: TGTGCCAGCAGTTCCGGGACAGGGGGCGAGGTGGGGGAGCAGTACTTC. Translation: CASSSGTGGEVGEQYF.

The V and J genes are TRBV18 and TRBJ1-1, with D unresolved. The germline V gene has CDR1 KGHSH and CDR2 LQKENI. Trimming left V 0 bases short and J 2 bases short, with 7 bases between. The CDR3 is 14 amino acids. CDR3 bases: TGTGCCAGCTCACCACCGAACAGTAACACTGAAGCTTTCTTT. It yields the protein CASSPPNSNTEAFF. The whole variable domain, filled in from reference TRBV18 and TRBJ1-1, reads NAGVMQNPRHLVRRRGQEARLRCSPMKGHSHVYWYRQLPEEGLKFMVYLQKENIIDESGMPKERFSAEFPKEGPSILRIQQVVRGDSAAYFCASSPPNSNTEAFFGQGTRLTVV.

The CDR3 reads CASSRGRATNEKLFF. Written as DNA, the CDR3 is TGTGCCAGCAGCAGAGGGAGAGCAACTAATGAAAAACTGTTTTTT. The chain has TRBV13 and TRBJ1-4, with D unresolved. V shed 5 bases and J shed 0 bases, with 10 bases lying between them. CDR3 length equals 15 residues. Per the germline V gene, CDR1 is PRHDT and CDR2 is FYEKMQ (reference sequence). The whole variable domain, filled in from reference TRBV13 and TRBJ1-4, reads AAGVIQSPRHLIKEKRETATLKCYPIPRHDTVYWYQQGPGQDPQFLISFYEKMQSDKGSIPDRFSAQQFSDYHSELNMSSLELGDSALYFCASSRGRATNEKLFFGSGTQLSVL.

V and J are TRBV9 and TRBJ2-7, with a possible D match to TRBD1 (5 bases). Looked up from germline, CDR1 is SGDLS and CDR2 is YYNGEE. The CDR3 is made up of 14 amino acids. Trimming took 3 bases from V and 5 from J, leaving 15 bases between them. The CDR3 here is CASSAGRRAHEQYF. CDR3 in DNA: TGTGCCAGCAGCGCCGGTCGCAGGGCCCACGAGCAGTACTTC.